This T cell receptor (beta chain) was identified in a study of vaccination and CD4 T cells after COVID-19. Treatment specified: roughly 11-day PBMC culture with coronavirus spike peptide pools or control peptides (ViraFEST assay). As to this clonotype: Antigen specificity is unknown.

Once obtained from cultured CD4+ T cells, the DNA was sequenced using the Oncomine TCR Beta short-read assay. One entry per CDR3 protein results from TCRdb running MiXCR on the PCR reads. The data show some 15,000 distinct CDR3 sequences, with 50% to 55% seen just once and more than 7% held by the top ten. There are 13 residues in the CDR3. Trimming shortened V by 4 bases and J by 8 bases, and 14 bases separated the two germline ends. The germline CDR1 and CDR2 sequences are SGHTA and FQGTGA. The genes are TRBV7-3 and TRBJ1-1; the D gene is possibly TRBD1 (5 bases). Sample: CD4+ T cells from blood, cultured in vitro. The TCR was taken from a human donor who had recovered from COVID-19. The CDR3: CASSSSGTAEAFF. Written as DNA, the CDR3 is TGTGCCAGCAGCTCCTCCGGGACTGCCGAAGCTTTCTTT.